The source of this T cell receptor beta chain is a study of T cell responses to AZD1222 COVID-19 vaccine. Study results and caveats: Compared with day 0, the breadth and depth of the Spike-specific TCR repertoire rose significantly after two doses of AZD1222. Dominant at 160-218 and 743-854, vaccine-associated CD4 TCRs also spanned spike.

Profiled with immunoSEQ multiplex PCR; TCRdb holds only in-frame clones, not every one. The sample has 95,000 to 110,000 clones; around nine tenths are singletons. Details on this clone: The antigen remains unidentified.

The source is an adult who received the MenACWY meningococcal vaccine as a control. The source material was peripheral blood, sampled 28 days after the second dose of the MenACWY control vaccine.

CDR3 bases: TGTGCCAGCAGTTACGAGACTAGCCATTCAGGACGGACCCAGTACTTC. It codes for CASSYETSHSGRTQYF. The V and J genes are TRBV6-5 and TRBJ2-5; 7 positions match TRBD2. The CDR3 is 16 amino acids. The V gene's germline CDR1 is MNHEY and CDR2 SVGAGI. Trimming took 2 bases from V and 7 from J; bases not matched to a gene: 13.